These T cell receptor beta chains were read from a single sample in a study of spatial heterogeneity in lung cancer. Each CDR3 protein is one row after TCRdb ran MiXCR on the 5' RACE reads. The sample lists about 100,000 distinct CDR3 sequences; 4.4% were seen once. This specimen was lung tumor tissue, taken at surgery. The receptors here all came from a male donor with early-stage non-small cell lung cancer. CDR3s include the opening cysteine and the closing phenylalanine or tryptophan.

>TRBJ2-3|TRBV6-1
CASSESQGSTDTQYF
>TRBJ2-7|TRBV28
CASLPAGIGEQYF
>TRBJ2-3|TRBV9
CASSVDQRRTDTQYF
>TRBJ2-1|TRBV6-2/TRBV6-3
CASRAIGTSGKHEQFF
>TRBJ2-7|TRBV24-1
CATASRGRAWEQYF
>TRBJ2-3|TRBV6-2/TRBV6-3
CASSTDPRDRKPSTDTQYF
>TRBJ2-7|TRBV7-9
CASSLTQAYEQYF
>TRBJ2-1|TRBV6-1
CASLPLPREGPPKQFF
>TRBJ2-1|TRBV7-8
CASSLGLVKFF
>TRBJ2-4|TRBV27
CATSPASRAKNIQYF
>TRBJ1-5|TRBV5-5
CASSLWGQYNQPQHF
>TRBJ2-1|TRBV20-1
CSADLAGPYNEQFF
>TRBJ2-2|TRBV29-1
CSAALAGELFF
>TRBJ2-3|TRBV20-1
CSATDTRATDTQYF
>TRBJ1-1|TRBV30
CAWTRGLGDTEAFF
>TRBJ1-5|TRBV29-1
CSVASPNQPQHF
>TRBJ2-2|TRBV3-1
CASSQADSHTGELFF
>TRBJ2-1|TRBV6-6
CASSYVGGRVGWDEQFF
>TRBJ1-1|TRBV12-3/TRBV12-4
CASLQLSAGINTEAFF
>TRBJ2-1|TRBV27
CASSPSGRANEQFF
>TRBJ1-1|TRBV7-2
CASSFAGTTEAFF
>TRBJ1-1|TRBV7-9
CASSLAMNTEAFF
>TRBJ1-4|TRBV28
CASSPGPAGEKLFF
>TRBJ2-1|TRBV29-1
CSVEGLAGGRYNEQFF
>TRBJ1-6|TRBV20-1
CSARDAMNSPLHF
>TRBJ2-7|TRBV6-2/TRBV6-3
CASQTITSVSYEQYF
>TRBJ1-5|TRBV28
CASSSDSNQPQHF
>TRBJ1-6|TRBV7-7
CASSSPGGSSPLHF
>TRBJ1-1|TRBV30
CLGILGFDTEAFF